This T cell receptor (beta chain) originates from a study of blood T cell repertoires in COVID-19. Measured with immunoSEQ multiplex PCR; TCRdb has only the in-frame clones, and not every one. The sample yields roughly 200,000 clones, approximately 80% seen once. The CDR3 covers 13 residues. The V gene lost 0 bases and the J gene lost 6 bases, with 9 bases spanning the gap. The germline CDR1 and CDR2 sequences are SGHRS and YFSETQ. This clonotype was sampled from a woman aged 40 to 50 with COVID-19, enrolled during active disease. The V gene is TRBV5-1, the J gene TRBJ1-2; no clear D gene. The specimen sequenced was peripheral blood. CDR3 region: CASSLAPQDGYTF. As DNA, the CDR3 is TGCGCCAGCAGCTTGGCTCCGCAGGATGGCTACACCTTC.